Listed below are T cell receptor beta chains from one sample, sequenced in a study of blood T cell repertoires in COVID-19. The table came from immunoSEQ multiplex PCR; TCRdb's copy has only in-frame clones and leaves some out. The sample consists of about 180,000 clones, roughly three quarters of them appearing once. The sample consisted of PBMCs or T cells enriched from blood (not recorded which). All receptors derive from a man in his 60s who had been exposed to COVID-19. CDR3s include the opening cysteine and the closing phenylalanine or tryptophan. The D gene is left open where the match is weak. For some rows the clone size is stated as once, few or many, or as a class when expanded; others skip it.

abundance: once
j_gene: TRBJ2-7
d_gene: TRBD1
v_gene: TRBV7-2
CDR3nt: TGTGCCAGCAGCCTTACCGGGACAGGAACCTACGAGCAGTACTTC
CDR3aa: CASSLTGTGTYEQYF

abundance: NA
j_gene: TRBJ2-3
d_gene: TRBD1
v_gene: TRBV5-6
CDR3nt: TGTGCCAGCAGACAGGGGGCAGATACGCAGTATTTT
CDR3aa: CASRQGADTQYF

abundance: NA
j_gene: TRBJ1-2
d_gene: NA
v_gene: TRBV5-1
CDR3nt: TGCGCCAGCAGCTCTCAGCGGGACTATGGCTACACCTTC
CDR3aa: CASSSQRDYGYTF

abundance: NA
j_gene: TRBJ2-1
d_gene: TRBD2
v_gene: TRBV5-4
CDR3nt: TGTGCCAGCAGCTTGGATCCAGCGGGGGCCTCCTACAATGAGCAGTTCTTC
CDR3aa: CASSLDPAGASYNEQFF

abundance: NA
j_gene: TRBJ1-1
d_gene: TRBD1
v_gene: TRBV30
CDR3nt: TGTGCCTGGAACCGGGACAGGCTGAACACTGAAGCTTTCTTT
CDR3aa: CAWNRDRLNTEAFF

abundance: NA
j_gene: TRBJ2-7
d_gene: NA
v_gene: TRBV10-2
CDR3nt: TGCGCCAGCAGTGAGCCAGGGAAGGGGGAGCAGTACTTC
CDR3aa: CASSEPGKGEQYF

abundance: once
j_gene: TRBJ2-1
d_gene: NA
v_gene: TRBV2
CDR3nt: TGTGCCAGCAGTCACGGTTCGGGGAACAATGAGCAGTTCTTC
CDR3aa: CASSHGSGNNEQFF

abundance: NA
j_gene: TRBJ2-2
d_gene: TRBD2
v_gene: TRBV19
CDR3nt: TGTGCCAGTAGTGGTAGCGGGGGAAGCCGGGAGCTGTTTTTT
CDR3aa: CASSGSGGSRELFF

abundance: once
j_gene: TRBJ2-7
d_gene: NA
v_gene: TRBV13
CDR3nt: TGTGCCAGCAGCTTAGGGCGGGGATTTGCCTACGAGCAGTACTTC
CDR3aa: CASSLGRGFAYEQYF

abundance: NA
j_gene: TRBJ1-5
d_gene: TRBD1
v_gene: TRBV6-2/TRBV6-3
CDR3nt: TGTGCCAGCAGCTGGGGACAGCCCCAAAGGCAGCCCCAGCATTTT
CDR3aa: CASSWGQPQRQPQHF

abundance: NA
j_gene: TRBJ2-3
d_gene: TRBD2
v_gene: TRBV28
CDR3nt: TGTGCCAGCCTAGCGGGAGGGGGGGCAGATACGCAGTATTTT
CDR3aa: CASLAGGGADTQYF

abundance: NA
j_gene: TRBJ2-4
d_gene: TRBD2
v_gene: TRBV5-1
CDR3nt: TGCGCCAGCAGCTTGAGTAGCGGGAGTAATGACATTCAGTACTTC
CDR3aa: CASSLSSGSNDIQYF

abundance: NA
j_gene: TRBJ2-7
d_gene: TRBD2
v_gene: TRBV11-2
CDR3nt: TGTGCCAGCAGCTTAGGGACTAGCGGGGCGGCCTACGAGCAGTACTTC
CDR3aa: CASSLGTSGAAYEQYF

abundance: NA
j_gene: TRBJ2-1
d_gene: TRBD2
v_gene: TRBV2
CDR3nt: TGTGCCAGCAACGGGCTAGCGGGAGCCGGTGAGCAGTTCTTC
CDR3aa: CASNGLAGAGEQFF

abundance: NA
j_gene: TRBJ2-2
d_gene: NA
v_gene: TRBV28
CDR3nt: TGTGCCAGCAGTTTGGGGGGGCTTGACACCGGGGAGCTGTTTTTT
CDR3aa: CASSLGGLDTGELFF

abundance: NA
j_gene: TRBJ1-2
d_gene: NA
v_gene: TRBV19
CDR3nt: TGTGCCAGTAGTATTGGTGGGGAGTCGGGCGGCTACACCTTC
CDR3aa: CASSIGGESGGYTF

abundance: NA
j_gene: TRBJ2-2
d_gene: TRBD1
v_gene: TRBV5-1
CDR3nt: TGCGCCAGCAGCCTCAGGACAGGAGACACCGGGGAGCTGTTTTTT
CDR3aa: CASSLRTGDTGELFF

abundance: NA
j_gene: TRBJ1-2
d_gene: NA
v_gene: TRBV7-3
CDR3nt: TGTGCCAGCAGCTTAGGGGGCGGCTATGGCTACACCTTC
CDR3aa: CASSLGGGYGYTF

abundance: NA
j_gene: TRBJ2-7
d_gene: TRBD2
v_gene: TRBV29-1
CDR3nt: TGCAGCGTTGTGTTAGCGGGAGCTCGGCAGTACTTC
CDR3aa: CSVVLAGARQYF

abundance: NA
j_gene: TRBJ2-3
d_gene: TRBD2
v_gene: TRBV5-1
CDR3nt: TGCGCCAGCAGCACGGGACTAGCGGGAGTAGGAAGGGGCACAGATACGCAGTATTTT
CDR3aa: CASSTGLAGVGRGTDTQYF

abundance: NA
j_gene: TRBJ2-3
d_gene: TRBD2
v_gene: TRBV11-2
CDR3nt: TGTGCCAGCAGCTTAGGCGTTGGGACTAGCGGGAGGGTCTCAGATACGCAGTATTTT
CDR3aa: CASSLGVGTSGRVSDTQYF

abundance: NA
j_gene: TRBJ1-5
d_gene: TRBD1
v_gene: TRBV5-4
CDR3nt: TGTGCCAGCAGCATCGCAGGGGGCGCCAGGCCTCAGCCCCAGCATTTT
CDR3aa: CASSIAGGARPQPQHF

abundance: once
j_gene: TRBJ2-3
d_gene: NA
v_gene: TRBV24-1
CDR3nt: TGTGCCACCAGTGATTTGCTAGGAGGCAGGGGGGAAAGCACAGATACGCAGTATTTT
CDR3aa: CATSDLLGGRGESTDTQYF

abundance: NA
j_gene: TRBJ1-1
d_gene: NA
v_gene: TRBV27
CDR3nt: TGTGCCAGCAGTCGCGGTTCGGGACTAGGGGGGACTGAAGCTTTCTTT
CDR3aa: CASSRGSGLGGTEAFF

abundance: NA
j_gene: TRBJ2-1
d_gene: TRBD2
v_gene: TRBV2
CDR3nt: TGTGCCAGCAGTGAAGCGAAACAAGGACTAGCGGGAGGGACTAGCTCCTACAATGAGCAGTTCTTC
CDR3aa: CASSEAKQGLAGGTSSYNEQFF

abundance: NA
j_gene: TRBJ2-4
d_gene: TRBD1
v_gene: TRBV7-2
CDR3nt: TGTGCCAGCAGCGCCTCCGGGACAGGGATGGGCAAAAACATTCAGTACTTC
CDR3aa: CASSASGTGMGKNIQYF

abundance: NA
j_gene: TRBJ1-2
d_gene: TRBD1
v_gene: TRBV6-5
CDR3nt: TGTGCCAGCAGCTCCGGGGCAGGGGGCCATGGCTACACCTTC
CDR3aa: CASSSGAGGHGYTF

abundance: NA
j_gene: TRBJ1-3
d_gene: NA
v_gene: TRBV12-3/TRBV12-4
CDR3nt: TGTGCCAGCAGGAATCCAGGGTACACCATATATTTT
CDR3aa: CASRNPGYTIYF

abundance: NA
j_gene: TRBJ2-2
d_gene: NA
v_gene: TRBV6-5
CDR3nt: TGTGCCAGCAGTTACTCGACGGGGGACACCGGGGAGCTGTTTTTT
CDR3aa: CASSYSTGDTGELFF

abundance: NA
j_gene: TRBJ2-3
d_gene: TRBD2
v_gene: TRBV24-1
CDR3nt: TGTGCCACCAGTGATTTGATTGCTCTAGCGGGAGGGCCAGATACGCAGTATTTT
CDR3aa: CATSDLIALAGGPDTQYF

abundance: few
j_gene: TRBJ1-5
d_gene: NA
v_gene: TRBV9
CDR3nt: TGTGCCAGCAGCGTAGGTTCGGGTAGCAATCAGCCCCAGCATTTT
CDR3aa: CASSVGSGSNQPQHF

abundance: NA
j_gene: TRBJ2-1
d_gene: NA
v_gene: TRBV9
CDR3nt: TGTGCCAGCAGCGTAGAGGGGACTGGGTACAATGAGCAGTTCTTC
CDR3aa: CASSVEGTGYNEQFF

abundance: NA
j_gene: TRBJ1-2
d_gene: NA
v_gene: TRBV14
CDR3nt: TGTGCCAGCAGCCAAGAGGCCGCCGGCCTATGGAGGGATGGCTACACCTTC
CDR3aa: CASSQEAAGLWRDGYTF

abundance: NA
j_gene: TRBJ1-4
d_gene: NA
v_gene: TRBV5-1
CDR3nt: TGCGCCAGCACCGAAGGGAGGGGGGCTAATGAAAAACTGTTTTTT
CDR3aa: CASTEGRGANEKLFF

abundance: few
j_gene: TRBJ2-7
d_gene: NA
v_gene: TRBV19
CDR3nt: TGTGCCAGTAGTATGATCCAAGGAGCGCAGTACTTC
CDR3aa: CASSMIQGAQYF

abundance: NA
j_gene: TRBJ2-7
d_gene: NA
v_gene: TRBV4-1
CDR3nt: TGCGCCAGCACCAGGGCTGACGGGCACTACGAGCAGTACTTC
CDR3aa: CASTRADGHYEQYF

abundance: NA
j_gene: TRBJ1-2
d_gene: NA
v_gene: TRBV25-1
CDR3nt: TGTGCCAGCAGTGCCCCAAGCGACAGGACAAGTGGCTACACCTTC
CDR3aa: CASSAPSDRTSGYTF

abundance: NA
j_gene: TRBJ2-1
d_gene: TRBD2
v_gene: TRBV19
CDR3nt: TGTGCCAGTAGTACCGGGGGGACTAGCGGGGTTTCCGAGCAGTTCTTC
CDR3aa: CASSTGGTSGVSEQFF

abundance: few
j_gene: TRBJ1-5
d_gene: NA
v_gene: TRBV3-1/TRBV3-2
CDR3nt: TGTGCCAGCAGCCCGGCTCCTCAAGCGGATCAGCCCCAGCATTTT
CDR3aa: CASSPAPQADQPQHF

abundance: NA
j_gene: TRBJ2-7
d_gene: TRBD2
v_gene: TRBV29-1
CDR3nt: TGCAGCGTTGGCGGAGCCAAAGCTAGCGGCTCCTCCTACGAGCAGTACTTC
CDR3aa: CSVGGAKASGSSYEQYF

abundance: NA
j_gene: TRBJ1-2
d_gene: NA
v_gene: TRBV10-3
CDR3nt: TGTGCCTATTCCGGGACTGAGATAGAAGGCTACACCTTC
CDR3aa: CAYSGTEIEGYTF

abundance: NA
j_gene: TRBJ1-3
d_gene: NA
v_gene: TRBV7-9
CDR3nt: TGTGCCAGCAGCCTACTCCCATGGGAGGGACCTGGAAACACCATATATTTT
CDR3aa: CASSLLPWEGPGNTIYF

abundance: NA
j_gene: TRBJ2-3
d_gene: TRBD2
v_gene: TRBV11-3
CDR3nt: TGTGCCAGCAGCACTTTTCTAGCGGGAGGCACAGATACGCAGTATTTT
CDR3aa: CASSTFLAGGTDTQYF

abundance: NA
j_gene: TRBJ1-3
d_gene: TRBD1
v_gene: TRBV19
CDR3nt: TGTGCCAGTAGTTCCGGACAGGCGCCTTTCTCTGGAAACACCATATATTTT
CDR3aa: CASSSGQAPFSGNTIYF

abundance: once
j_gene: TRBJ2-3
d_gene: NA
v_gene: TRBV13
CDR3nt: TGTGCCAGCAGCTTAAAACGGGGATCGAGCACAGATACGCAGTATTTT
CDR3aa: CASSLKRGSSTDTQYF

abundance: NA
j_gene: TRBJ1-3
d_gene: NA
v_gene: TRBV7-9
CDR3nt: TGTGCCAGCAGCTTAGATTCTGTCTCTGGAAACACCATATATTTT
CDR3aa: CASSLDSVSGNTIYF

abundance: NA
j_gene: TRBJ1-2
d_gene: TRBD1
v_gene: TRBV25-1
CDR3nt: TGTGCCAGCAGTGACCATCAGGGGGGTCACTATGGCTACACCTTC
CDR3aa: CASSDHQGGHYGYTF